This TCR beta chain is from a study of shared clonotypes between healthy human individuals (dated by TCRdb to about 2020). Background for the entire study: The cohort comprised two women and a few men aged 18 to 49 years. Per donor, three plates each were used for CD4 naive and CD4 memory, two for CD8 naive, and one for CD8 memory. Blood TCR repertoires of five healthy adults were deeply sequenced to estimate repertoire size and the extent of clonotype sharing between individuals. Libraries were prepared and TCR repertoires were sequenced by different laboratories using diverse techniques, in order to increase sequencing depth and limit assay-specific biases. Per donor, leukapheresis produced somewhere between about 0.9 and 9.5 billion PBMCs.

A remark on this clone: No antigen is known for it. No quality values exist for individual bases; no much larger clone is one base distant. Different DNA sequences within this sample yield the same CDR3.

Healthy HIV-negative adults with no recently reported acute infections or vaccinations were included as donors. Only Caucasian adults living in Nashville, Tennessee, USA were represented among the donors. Magnetic negative selection was used to enrich CD4+ T cells, after which naive cells were positively selected on CD45RA and the negative fraction became the memory subset. Blood was obtained by leukapheresis, after which PBMCs were separated by Ficoll-Histopaque density gradient centrifugation and cryopreserved in liquid nitrogen vapor phase. Analytical flow cytometry was used to check the purity and quantity of each magnetically sorted T cell population. Each sorted fraction had its genomic DNA isolated and then quantified by UV absorbance on a Nanodrop 2000c. For CDR1 and CDR2, the germline V gene lists SQVTM and ANQGSEA. The CDR3, cysteine through phenylalanine, is 13 amino acids long. Only the CDR3 portion is preserved as DNA: 39 bases, with reading frame beginning at the first base. Germline trimming amounts to 4 bases on V and 3 bases on J, with 4 as the count of junction bases outside the gene matches.

What the work shows at the level of the full study, not this receptor alone: Incomplete sequencing was indicated by rarefaction of sorted-subset datasets, despite the large sequencing depth. Because the study included only a small number of donors, the genetic and exposure-history diversity represented was limited. Based on pairwise subsampling, the degree of clonotype sharing among donors was expected to be affected by sequencing depth. Around 5% of naive CD4, roughly 3.6% of naive CD8, about 2.5% of memory CD4, and 0.4% of memory CD8 clonotypes were shared across a few donors. Clonotypes shared by all four sorted-subset donors showed higher generation probabilities than non-shared clonotypes. Sampling was restricted to blood, and TCR repertoires in tissue are likely to differ from TCR repertoires in blood. Naive subsets generally had larger estimated clonotype richness than memory subsets did.

Using the deep immunoSEQ assay, multiplex PCR amplified TCR CDR3 regions from genomic DNA. Extracted genomic DNA from each cell subset was spread evenly across all wells of several immunoSEQ 96-well plates, with each plate serving as a replicate. For sorted subsets, each replicate PCR was loaded with about 200 ng genomic DNA, equivalent to approximately 33,000 T cell genomes. The purified libraries were quantified using a Qubit 3.0 fluorometer, sized with a Bioanalyzer 2100, and then quantified again using the KAPA Library Quantification kit. A separate single-read 150-cycle Illumina NextSeq 550 flow cell was used to sequence each immunoSEQ 96-well plate. For the original study's pipeline: Because the immunoSEQ output included only junctional sequences and no quality scores, the filtering could not be the same as the filtering used for full-length reads. To assign V/J genes and CDR3, sequences were annotated using PyIR, a Python wrapper for IgBLAST v1.9, with IMGT germline references. Reads were removed for weak V/J assignments (E-value above 1e-6), missing CDR3, stop codons, out-of-frame junctions, or ambiguous translated residues. A V3J clonotype was defined by an identical inferred V gene, J gene, and CDR3 amino acid sequence. The percentage overlap between two repertoires was calculated by dividing the number of shared unique clonotypes by the size of the smaller repertoire. Three approaches were used to assess repertoire richness: RTK rarefaction, the Chao1 estimator, and Recon v2.1 estimates of unobserved clonotypes. Generation probabilities for all TCRbeta clonotypes obtained by the gDNA method from a handful of donors were computed using OLGA. TCRdb mirrors the immuneACCESS table, restricted to in-frame sequences. Some clones are absent from its copies; in checked studies, under half trace to an unresolved V gene, and the reason for the others is unknown. Clone size and V and J calls were adopted from that table, with D and trimming inferred from the DNA. The sample table records over a million clones; around 75% of these occur just once. The top ten clonotypes cover approximately 1.5% of the sample.

The V gene is TRBV29-1 and the J gene is TRBJ2-3, and 7 bases in between align with TRBD2. The TCR comes from a man younger than 30 in good health. Sequencing input: memory CD4+ T cells sorted from blood. The cell subset or site tag for this specimen amounts to: CD45RA-negative fraction. The CDR3 here reads CSVGGGSTDTQYF. The nucleotide sequence reads as follows: TGCAGCGTTGGGGGCGGGAGTACAGATACGCAGTATTTT.